The TCR beta chain described here comes from a study of shared clonotypes between healthy human individuals. Overall study results and limits: A handful of donors held 5% to 5.5% of naive CD4 clonotypes in common.

CDR1 and CDR2 (germline): MDHEN, SYDVKM. This CDR3 is 14 amino acids long. V lost 2 bases and J lost 3, with 7 bases in between. TCRdb keeps only in-frame clones here, not all; method: immunoSEQ multiplex PCR. Of under 750,000 clones detected, roughly 72% appear once; the ten largest clones hold over 1.5%. For this clone: Its antigen is still unknown.

The source material was memory CD4+ T cells sorted from blood. The subset is: CD45RA-negative fraction. This rearrangement joins TRBV28 to TRBJ2-2; D remains ambiguous. The receptor comes from a woman in her twenties or thirties in good health. This CDR3 reads CASSLIRDTGELFF. CDR3 DNA sequence: TGTGCCAGCAGTTTAATCAGAGACACCGGGGAGCTGTTTTTT.